This entry lists 12 T cell receptor beta chains sequenced from one sample in a study of graft-versus-host responses after intestinal transplantation. Here immunoSEQ multiplex PCR was the method, and the copy in TCRdb shows in-frame clones only, minus some. The sample has about 23,000 clones; more than 90% are singletons. This specimen was PBMCs, taken just under 40 days after intestinal transplant. The receptors were gathered from a human patient who received an intestinal transplant, so some T cells may come from the graft donor.

This clone has a single count. This chain connects TRBV5-6 to TRBJ1-5; TRBD1 aligns across 9 bases. This CDR3 contains 14 residues. The junction had 5 bases not matched to a gene; V was cut back by 4 bases and J by 6 bases. CDR1 is SGHDT, CDR2 YYEEEE, per germline. The chain's CDR3 is CASSAGTGSQPQHF. CDR3 coding DNA: TGTGCCAGCAGCGCCGGGACAGGGAGTCAGCCCCAGCATTTT.

This clone showed up just once. The chain uses TRBV5-4 and TRBJ2-3; D uncertain. V lost 4 bases, J lost 0 bases, and 12 bases lay in between. The CDR3 contains 15 residues. The germline V gene has CDR1 SGHNT and CDR2 YYREEE (reference sequence). CDR3 DNA sequence: TGTGCCAGCAGCCCTCCTGAGACTAGCACAGATACGCAGTATTTT. Translation gives CASSPPETSTDTQYF.

V gene TRBV19 combines with J gene TRBJ2-1, with D perhaps assigned TRBD1 or TRBD2 (5 bases each). Trimming stripped 6 bases from V and 0 bases from J, with 21 bases between. CDR3 length: 18 amino acids. Germline CDR1 is LNHDA and CDR2 is SQIVND (reference sequence). CDR3 loop: CASRRRDGRIGSYNEQFF. CDR3 nucleotide sequence: TGTGCCAGTAGACGCCGGGACGGCCGGATAGGCTCCTACAATGAGCAGTTCTTC.

The chain carries TRBV6-5 and TRBJ2-7; possibly TRBD1 for D (5 bases). This CDR3 comprises 14 residues. The germline V gene has CDR1 MNHEY and CDR2 SVGAGI. V was trimmed by 8 bases and J by 0 bases, leaving 14 bases between them. CDR3 protein: CASSVQGDSYEQYF. Here the CDR3 DNA reads TGTGCCAGCTCTGTGCAGGGCGACTCCTACGAGCAGTACTTC.

The chain carries TRBV27 and TRBJ2-5; no reliable D call. CDR3 size: 15 residues. Per the germline V gene, CDR1 is MNHEY and CDR2 is SMNVEV (reference sequence). The V end lost 5 bases, the J end lost 0 bases, and 13 bases lay between the germline ends. The CDR3 loop is CASSPDTPNQETQYF. CDR3 DNA sequence: TGTGCCAGCAGTCCTGATACCCCCAACCAAGAGACCCAGTACTTC.

The chain is built from TRBV6-5 and TRBJ2-7; 11 nucleotides line up with TRBD1. Germline V gene lookup returns CDR1 MNHEY and CDR2 SVGAGI. This CDR3 region has 14 residues. The ends lost 2 bases at V and 3 bases at J; junction bases unmatched: 0. The chain's CDR3 is CASSYGTGGYEQYF. Written as DNA, the CDR3 is TGTGCCAGCAGTTACGGGACAGGGGGCTACGAGCAGTACTTC.

The gene calls are TRBV7-3 and TRBJ2-3; 12 bases are shared with TRBD2. V was pared by 1 base and J by 4 bases, with 12 bases of the junction left unmatched. Germline V gene data show CDR1 as SGHTA and CDR2 as FQGTGA. This CDR3 comprises 19 residues. This CDR3 reads CASSLNRRRLAGDSDTQYF. Here the CDR3 DNA reads TGTGCCAGCAGCTTAAATCGAAGACGACTAGCGGGAGACTCAGATACGCAGTATTTT.

The V and J genes are TRBV28 and TRBJ2-7; no reliable D call. V lost 5 bases, J lost 1 base, and 9 bases lay in between. Per the germline V gene, CDR1 is MDHEN and CDR2 is SYDVKM. The length of the CDR3 is 13 residues. CDR3 bases: TGTGCCAGCAGTCCAAAGGGTTCCTACGAGCAGTACTTC. Amino acids: CASSPKGSYEQYF.

V and J are TRBV27 and TRBJ2-1; D tentatively fits TRBD1 or TRBD2 (6 bases each). This CDR3 comprises 19 residues. V was pared by 8 bases and J by 3 bases, with 29 bases between. Germline CDR1 is MNHEY and CDR2 is SMNVEV (reference sequence). Written as DNA, the CDR3 is TGTGCCAGCTCAGGGGAGGACAGAGCATCATACGAATTCTACAATGAGCAGTTCTTC. It specifies CASSGEDRASYEFYNEQFF.

The chain uses TRBV7-4 and TRBJ1-2, with D possibly being TRBD1 (6 bases). Trimming pared 5 bases from V and 6 bases from J, leaving 16 bases between. CDR1 SGHVT and CDR2 SQSDAQ come from the germline V gene. CDR3 size: 14 residues. CDR3 coding DNA: TGTGCCAGCAGCCCCCTCCACAGGGATGATGGCTACACCTTC. Its translation is CASSPLHRDDGYTF.

The rearrangement uses TRBV4-1 and TRBJ2-1; D possibly corresponds to TRBD2 (5 bases). V was pared by 1 base and J by 5 bases, with 18 bases between. There are 17 residues in the CDR3. Germline V lookup: CDR1 MGHRA, CDR2 YSYEKL. The CDR3 DNA reads as TGCGCCAGCAGCCAAGGTCCCCCGGAGGTAGCTAACAATGAGCAGTTCTTC. Its protein is CASSQGPPEVANNEQFF.

V gene TRBV19 combines with J gene TRBJ2-5, with 8 nucleotides matching TRBD1. The end of the DNA fits TRBJ2-7 better, so the J call may be wrong. CDR1 LNHDA and CDR2 SQIVND come from the germline V gene (reference sequence). CDR3 length: 15 residues. CDR3 sequence (DNA): TGTGCCAGTAGTTACACGACAGGGGATCCTTACGAGCAGTACTTC. This sequence encodes CASSYTTGDPYEQYF.